Listed below are T cell receptor beta chains from one sample, sequenced in a study of spatial heterogeneity in lung cancer. TCRdb re-called the 5' RACE reads with MiXCR, one entry per CDR3 protein. The sample records over 1,500 distinct CDR3 sequences, under 20% being singletons. Sequenced material: PBMCs, taken at follow-up. The receptors originated from a male donor with early-stage non-small cell lung cancer. CDR3s include the opening cysteine and the closing phenylalanine or tryptophan. The D gene is left open where the match is weak. Clone size is shown for a subset of rows, as once, few, many or a class of expanded clone.

TGTGCCAGCAGCGCCGGACAGGGGAGCTCCTACAATGAGCAGTTCTTC CASSAGQGSSYNEQFF TRBD1 . TRBJ2-1 TRBV11-1
TGCGCCAGCAGTCATCCCCGTGGCGGCAGCTCCTACGAGCAGTACTTC CASSHPRGGSSYEQYF . medium-sized TRBJ2-7 TRBV23-1
TGTGCCACCAGTGACGGGACAGGGGGCATATCCCGGGCCGGGGAGCTGTTTTTT CATSDGTGGISRAGELFF TRBD1 many TRBJ2-2 TRBV24-1
TGTGCCAGCAGCGCTCTGTCTGGGGAGCTGTTTTTT CASSALSGELFF . medium-sized TRBJ2-2 TRBV7-9
TGTGCCAGCAGCCCCTTGGATCAGCCCCAGCATTTT CASSPLDQPQHF . medium-sized TRBJ1-5 TRBV7-8
TGTGCCAGTAGGTCGATAGCGGGGGGCAGGACAGATACGCAGTATTTT CASRSIAGGRTDTQYF TRBD2 medium-sized TRBJ2-3 TRBV19
TGTGCCAGCCGAGGATTGTACGGCGGCGGGGAGACCCAGTACTTC CASRGLYGGGETQYF . medium-sized TRBJ2-5 TRBV27
TGTGCCAGCAGCTTAGAATGGGAAAGAGCTTTCTTT CASSLEWERAFF . medium-sized TRBJ1-1 TRBV7-2
TGTGCCAGCTTGAAGAGTCCGAGGGATGAGCAGTTCTTC CASLKSPRDEQFF . medium-sized TRBJ2-1 TRBV5-6
TGTGCCAGCAGTGAAACTAGCGGGGGAGACAATGAGCAGTTCTTC CASSETSGGDNEQFF TRBD2 medium-sized TRBJ2-1 TRBV2
TGTGCCAGCAGTCTTATGAACACTGAAGCTTTCTTT CASSLMNTEAFF . . TRBJ1-1 TRBV12-3/TRBV12-4
TGTGCCAGCAGCTTAGGGGACCGGGGAACCACCGGGGAGCTGTTTTTT CASSLGDRGTTGELFF . large TRBJ2-2 TRBV7-2
TGCGCCAGCAGTCAACAGAAAGGACAGGGGCTATACGAGCAGTACTTC CASSQQKGQGLYEQYF TRBD1 medium-sized TRBJ2-7 TRBV23-1
TGTGCCAGCCGATACACAGGGGAGGGGTCTGTCAGGACCCAGTACTTC CASRYTGEGSVRTQYF . medium-sized TRBJ2-5 TRBV27